This section outlines one TCR beta chain sequence together with its context. This entry is derived from a study of T cells in Graves' hyperthyroidism and ophthalmopathy. Study background: At initial diagnosis, before any treatment had begun, peripheral blood was obtained.

Between the trimmed V and J ends, which lost 1 base and 1 base, there was a span of 11 bases. This CDR3 comprises 15 residues. Germline V gene data show CDR1 as SGHAT and CDR2 as FQNNGV. At least 3 on the Clinical Activity Score was recorded for ophthalmopathy patients, who also had NOSPECS grade at least 4 and duration under 3 months. Uncontrolled infection, other autoimmune disease, pregnancy or lactation excluded patients. Each 10 ml fresh peripheral blood draw supplied the PBMCs. Using RNA transcripts as the source, TCR beta CDR3 regions were amplified. In the first-round RT-PCR of the TCR CDR3, the HTBI primer set was used. TCRdb independently ran MiXCR on the multiplex PCR reads; one entry per CDR3 protein. This table has around 400,000 distinct CDR3 sequences, about 15% appearing once.

The chain joins TRBV11-2 to TRBJ2-7, with a weak D call TRBD2 (5 bases). The sequence was obtained from a woman between 55 and 75 years old with Graves' ophthalmopathy. The sample taken for sequencing was blood. The CDR3 region is CASSLAVGESYEQYF. The DNA of the CDR3 is TGTGCCAGCAGCTTAGCCGTGGGAGAGTCCTACGAGCAGTACTTC.